This T cell receptor beta chain was documented in a study of T cell repertoires in cytomegalovirus infection. This clonotype was seen repeatedly, ten times or more. Each CDR3 protein gets one entry after TCRdb re-called the reads with MiXCR. The sample has under 350,000 distinct CDR3 sequences; around 10% are singletons. With V trimmed by 3 bases and J by 6 bases, 6 bases remained unmatched. Germline V lookup: CDR1 SGHVS, CDR2 FQNEAQ. CDR3 length: 15 amino acids. Sequenced sample: PBMCs. This sequence joins TRBV7-8 and TRBJ1-1; 11 nucleotides agree with TRBD1. This TCR was recovered from a human donor in good health (CMV status not recorded). Some clones in this sample may be carry-over from other donors' samples. The CDR3 loop reads CASSLIRDRGAEAFF. In nucleotides, the CDR3 is TGTGCCAGCAGCTTGATTCGGGACAGGGGGGCTGAAGCTTTCTTT.